This TCR beta chain was profiled in a study of T cells and Merkel cell carcinoma outcomes. Whole-study findings and limits: In Merkel cell carcinoma, repertoire and T-cell density reportedly predicted outcomes.

The method was immunoSEQ multiplex PCR; TCRdb's version includes in-frame clones alone and lacks a portion of them. Among 8,000 to 9,500 clones listed, 84% were seen once. Germline V gene sequence: CDR1 LNHNV, CDR2 YYDKDF (reference sequence). Between the trimmed V and J ends, which lost 0 bases and 8 bases, there was a span of 23 bases. This CDR3 has 19 residues. As to this clone: Its antigen is not identified.

This clonotype was obtained from a human donor with Merkel cell carcinoma. This chain links TRBV15 with TRBJ1-6; TRBD1 is a possible D gene (6 bases). Sequencing input: tumor tissue from Merkel cell carcinoma. The DNA for the CDR3 is TGTGCCACCAGCAGAGATGCTTACGTCGGGGGCGGGGGCTATTCACCCCTCCACTTT. It encodes CATSRDAYVGGGGYSPLHF.